These 11 T cell receptor beta chains came from one sample sequenced in a study of spatial heterogeneity in lung cancer. Time point here: blood at routine non-recurrence follow-up after resection. TCRdb passed the 5' RACE reads through MiXCR, listing each CDR3 protein once. The sample has over 95,000 distinct CDR3 sequences; 10% to 13% are singletons. The input for sequencing was PBMCs, taken at follow-up. Receptors originate from a female donor with early-stage non-small cell lung cancer.

This clonotype was found many times. The rearrangement links TRBV28 to TRBJ2-3; D is unclear. This CDR3 contains 17 residues. Deletions cut 5 bases from V and 0 bases from J, with 18 bases between. Germline values: CDR1 MDHEN, CDR2 SYDVKM. This chain's CDR3 is CASSPTLSATSTDTQYF. DNA of the CDR3: TGTGCCAGCAGTCCCACCCTCAGCGCCACGAGCACAGATACGCAGTATTTT.

The chain employs TRBV19 and TRBJ1-1; no definite D call. The CDR3 contains 19 residues. V shed 0 bases and J shed 0 bases, with 20 bases lying between them. Germline values: CDR1 LNHDA, CDR2 SQIVND (reference sequence). DNA of the CDR3: TGTGCCAGTAGTATAGATGGCGAGGTGGGAGGGAACATGAACACTGAAGCTTTCTTT. This sequence encodes CASSIDGEVGGNMNTEAFF.

This clonotype was seen a few times. The gene calls are TRBV28 and TRBJ1-5; 9 bases are shared with TRBD1. V gave up 0 bases and J gave up 6 bases; unmatched junction bases: 3. CDR1 MDHEN and CDR2 SYDVKM come from the germline V gene. The length of the CDR3 is 15 residues. CDR3 residues: CASSLWDRGRQPQHF. The CDR3 DNA follows: TGTGCCAGCAGTTTATGGGACAGGGGACGTCAGCCCCAGCATTTT.

This clonotype was seen many times. The rearrangement uses TRBV2 and TRBJ1-5, with D perhaps TRBD1 (5 bases). Germline V CDR1 and CDR2: SNHLY, FYNNEI. The CDR3 consists of 13 residues. V dropped 6 bases and J dropped 4 bases, with 10 bases sitting between them. CDR3 sequence reads: CASRGVFNQPQHF. In DNA, the CDR3 is TGTGCCAGCAGGGGGGTATTTAATCAGCCCCAGCATTTT.

This clonotype has just a few counts. In nucleotides, the CDR3 is TGTGCCAGCAGTTACTCGAGCGGGGGACGACCCTCACAAGATACGCAGTATTTT. Translating it yields CASSYSSGGRPSQDTQYF. The gene calls are TRBV6-6 and TRBJ2-3; 8 bases map to TRBD2. The V gene end was trimmed by 0 bases and the J gene end by 5 bases; junction bases not matched to a gene: 13. CDR3 length equals 18 residues. Per the germline V gene, CDR1 is MNHNY and CDR2 is SVGAGI (reference sequence).

The CDR3 sequence is CASSLVGYQAGGSTGELFF. The CDR3 region has the DNA TGCGCCAGCAGCTTGGTTGGCTATCAAGCGGGAGGGTCAACCGGGGAGCTGTTTTTT. V is TRBV5-1 and J is TRBJ2-2; 10 bases are a match to TRBD2. CDR1 is SGHRS, CDR2 YFSETQ, per germline. The CDR3 loop spans 19 amino acids. V was clipped by 0 bases and J by 5 bases; unmatched bases: 13. The full variable domain, its missing parts supplied by reference TRBV5-1 and TRBJ2-2, is KAGVTQTPRYLIKTRGQQVTLSCSPISGHRSVSWYQQTPGQGLQFLFEYFSETQRNKGNFPGRFSGRQFSNSRSEMNVSTLELGDSALYLCASSLVGYQAGGSTGELFFGEGSRLTVL.

This clonotype came up many times. The CDR3 sequence: CSVDAAGSGANVLTF. CDR3 DNA sequence: TGCAGCGTCGATGCGGCGGGCTCTGGGGCCAACGTCCTGACTTTC. V is TRBV29-1 and J is TRBJ2-6, with D tentatively TRBD2 (5 bases). This CDR3 is 15 amino acids long. Germline lookup yields CDR1 SQVTM and CDR2 ANQGSEA. V gave up 6 bases and J gave up 0 bases, with 12 bases separating them.

This clonotype has at least ten counts. The chain uses TRBV7-2 and TRBJ2-7; TRBD2 might be the D (6 bases). Per the germline V gene, CDR1 is SGHTA and CDR2 is FQGNSA. With 5 bases removed from V and 0 bases from J, the gap between germline ends came to 23 bases. This CDR3 has 18 residues. The CDR3, as DNA: TGTGCCAGCAGCCCTACGGCGTGGTCGGGGAGGAGCTCCTACGAGCAGTACGTC. This gives the protein CASSPTAWSGRSSYEQYV.

This clonotype showed up many times. J is TRBJ2-6 and V is TRBV6-2 or TRBV6-3, with D tentatively TRBD2 (5 bases). The CDR3 sequence is 15 residues long. Per germline, CDR1 MNHEY and CDR2 SVGEGT. The V and J ends lost 4 bases and 0 bases respectively, with 7 bases between them. As DNA, the CDR3 is TGTGCCAGCAGTTTTGAGGGCTCTGGGGCCAACGTCCTGACTTTC. Protein sequence: CASSFEGSGANVLTF.

This clonotype has just a few counts. The chain recombines TRBV12-3 or TRBV12-4 with TRBJ1-5; the D gene is possibly TRBD1 (6 bases). Trimming pared 4 bases from V and 7 bases from J, leaving 14 bases between. This CDR3 is 14 amino acids long. The CDR3 coding sequence is TGTGCCAGCAGTTCCAGGGGAGTAGGGCAGCCCCAGCATTTT. Amino acids: CASSSRGVGQPQHF.

This clonotype was seen a few times. The rearrangement joins TRBV27 to TRBJ2-2, with TRBD1 matching over 8 bases. The CDR3 sequence is 17 residues long. Trimming cost V 2 bases and J 2 bases; bases outside gene matches: 7. Germline V CDR1 and CDR2: MNHEY, SMNVEV (reference sequence). CDR3 coding DNA: TGTGCCAGCAGTTTACTCGGGACAGGAAGAAACACCGGGGAGCTGTTTTTT. It yields the protein CASSLLGTGRNTGELFF.